The 31 T cell receptor beta chains below all came from one sample that was sequenced in a study of early T cells in non-severe SARS-CoV-2 infection. TCRdb recomputed calls from the 5' RACE reads with MiXCR, one row per CDR3 protein. The sample records 64,000 or so distinct CDR3 sequences, roughly 12% being singletons. The specimen comprised whole blood, sampled at baseline. All receptors derive from an adult who was a healthcare worker with PCR-confirmed SARS-CoV-2 infection or an uninfected control (not recorded which).

This chain uses TRBV28 with TRBJ2-3; D is unresolved. Per germline, CDR1 MDHEN and CDR2 SYDVKM. There are 12 residues in the CDR3. V lost 1 base and J 4 bases, leaving 3 bases between the germline ends. CDR3 nucleotides: TGTGCCAGCAGTTTATTGTCAGATACGCAGTATTTT. Translating it yields CASSLLSDTQYF.

This rearrangement joins TRBV12-3 or TRBV12-4 to TRBJ2-7; 12 nucleotides line up with TRBD1. The trim removed 6 bases at V and 9 bases at J, leaving 9 bases unmatched. The CDR3 runs 14 residues. CDR3 nucleotide sequence: TGTGCCAGCAGGCCGACCGGGACAGGGGGCGCGCAGTACTTC. This translates into CASRPTGTGGAQYF.

This clonotype turned up a few times. This sequence joins TRBV19 and TRBJ2-7, with D tentatively TRBD2 (5 bases). This CDR3 has 13 residues. Germline loops: CDR1 LNHDA, CDR2 SQIVND (reference sequence). V lost 1 base and J 6 bases, leaving 10 bases between the germline ends. The CDR3, as DNA: TGTGCCAGTAGTATAGGTCCTGCGGGCGAGCAGTACTTC. It encodes CASSIGPAGEQYF.

The gene calls are TRBV18 and TRBJ1-2; D perhaps matches TRBD1 (5 bases). Trimming took off 2 bases at V and 3 bases at J, with 16 bases between the two ends. CDR1 and CDR2 (germline): KGHSH, LQKENI. This CDR3 is 16 amino acids long. The CDR3 coding sequence is TGTGCCAGCTCACCATCCGCAGGGCCGGCGCACTATGGCTACACCTTC. Protein sequence: CASSPSAGPAHYGYTF.

Many counts were recorded for this clonotype. The chain recombines TRBV6-2 or TRBV6-3 with TRBJ2-3, with TRBD2 identical over 7 bases. V shed 6 bases, J shed 6 bases, and the junction held 12 bases outside the gene matches. This CDR3 is 15 amino acids long. Germline-derived CDR1 and CDR2 are MNHEY and SVGEGT. CDR3 sequence reads: CASSMPGLPLDTQYF. The CDR3 coding sequence is TGTGCCAGCAGCATGCCGGGACTACCTCTTGATACGCAGTATTTT.

V and J are TRBV7-2 and TRBJ2-7; D unresolved. This CDR3 contains 13 residues. The germline gives CDR1 SGHTA, CDR2 FQGNSA. Between the trimmed V and J ends, which lost 4 bases and 2 bases, there was a span of 9 bases. The CDR3 coding sequence is TGTGCCAGCAGCTACACCCAGACCTACGAGCAGTACTTC. This gives the protein CASSYTQTYEQYF.

The table lists this clonotype with a few counts. The V call is TRBV6-1, the J call TRBJ2-7, with D tentatively TRBD1 or TRBD2 (5 bases each). This CDR3 is 16 amino acids long. Between the trimmed V and J ends, which lost 4 bases and 1 base, there was a span of 17 bases. Germline V gene data show CDR1 as MNHNS and CDR2 as SASEGT. The CDR3 region is CASSVRPGTESYEQYF. The CDR3 DNA is TGTGCCAGCAGTGTTCGACCGGGGACGGAGTCCTACGAGCAGTACTTC.

The chain carries TRBV20-1 and TRBJ2-7, with D possibly matching TRBD1 (7 bases). Trimming removed 0 bases from V and 5 bases from J, with 14 bases in between. Germline values: CDR1 DFQATT, CDR2 SNEGSKA (reference sequence). The CDR3 totals 14 residues. The CDR3 here is CSARDQTGRHEQYF. The CDR3 DNA sequence: TGCAGTGCTAGAGATCAGACAGGGAGGCACGAGCAGTACTTC.

This clonotype was counted at least ten times. Mismatch with germline at one junction end may stem from a read error. This chain links TRBV29-1 with TRBJ2-1; possible D gene TRBD2, 5 bases. The CDR3 totals 13 residues. Germline V CDR1 and CDR2: SQVTM, ANQGSEA. The chain's CDR3 is CSIDTGSRNEQFF. In nucleotides, the CDR3 is TGCAGCATTGACACGGGGAGTAGGAATGAGCAGTTCTTC.

This clonotype has more than one count but fewer than ten. The rearrangement joins TRBV5-1 to TRBJ2-1; 11 nucleotides align to TRBD2. The CDR3 is made up of 17 amino acids. Unmatched junction bases numbered 6, after V lost 4 bases and J lost 0 bases. Germline values: CDR1 SGHRS, CDR2 YFSETQ. The CDR3, as DNA: TGCGCCAGCAGCGTTCCTAGCGGGGGGAGCTCCTACAATGAGCAGTTCTTC. Amino acid sequence: CASSVPSGGSSYNEQFF.

The chain joins TRBV19 to TRBJ1-1, with D uncertain. Germline V gene lookup returns CDR1 LNHDA and CDR2 SQIVND (reference sequence). The ends were cut back, 2 bases at V and 6 bases at J, with 10 bases in the middle. The CDR3 is 13 residues long. DNA of the CDR3: TGTGCCAGTAGTATATCAGCGGGCGCTGAAGCTTTCTTT. This codes for CASSISAGAEAFF.

The chain combines TRBV7-9 with TRBJ1-6; D may be TRBD1 (5 bases). The V end lost 3 bases, the J end lost 13 bases, and 19 bases lay between the germline ends. Looked up from germline, CDR1 is SEHNR and CDR2 is FQNEAQ (reference sequence). CDR3 size: 15 residues. The CDR3 loop is CASSFGRDGTDPLHF. In nucleotides, the CDR3 is TGTGCCAGCAGCTTCGGTCGGGACGGGACGGATCCCCTCCACTTT.

This clonotype was counted between two and nine times. The chain links TRBV12-3 or TRBV12-4 to TRBJ2-5; D unresolved. This CDR3 comprises 12 residues. Trimming removed 6 bases at V and 5 bases at J, with 10 bases between. Here the CDR3 reads CASSRSGETQYF. In DNA form, the CDR3 reads TGTGCCAGCAGCCGCTCCGGGGAGACCCAGTACTTC.

This clonotype was seen only a few times. CDR3 sequence reads: CSARDWTPRTNEKLFF. As DNA, the CDR3 is TGCAGTGCTAGAGATTGGACACCGAGGACTAATGAAAAACTGTTTTTT. V usage is TRBV20-1 and J usage is TRBJ1-4; possible D gene TRBD1, 5 bases. This CDR3 has 16 residues. In germline, CDR1 is DFQATT, CDR2 SNEGSKA (reference sequence). The V and J ends lost 0 bases and 2 bases respectively, with 13 bases between them.

This clonotype appeared a few times. CDR3 DNA sequence: TGTGCCAGCAGGACAGGTCCCGCGAACACCGGGGAGCTGTTTTTT. Its protein product is CASRTGPANTGELFF. This chain links TRBV12-3 or TRBV12-4 with TRBJ2-2; perhaps TRBD1 as D (6 bases). The CDR3 sequence is 15 residues long. Trimming removed 6 bases at V and 0 bases at J, with 11 bases between.

The gene calls are TRBV11-2 and TRBJ2-1; possibly TRBD1 or TRBD2 for D (6 bases each). CDR1 is SGHAT, CDR2 FQNNGV, per germline. Deletions cut 1 base from V and 10 bases from J, with 14 bases between. The CDR3 is made up of 14 amino acids. The CDR3 region is CASSLAGALGEQFF. CDR3 DNA sequence: TGTGCCAGCAGCTTAGCGGGGGCACTGGGGGAGCAGTTCTTC.

This chain joins TRBV6-6 and TRBJ2-1; 10 bases match TRBD2. CDR3 length: 14 residues. J lost 4 bases, V lost 8 bases, and 5 bases had no gene match. CDR1 and CDR2 from the germline V gene are MNHNY and SVGAGI (reference sequence). In nucleotides, the CDR3 is TGTGCCAGCCGACCGGGACTAGCGTACAATGAGCAGTTCTTC. Its translation is CASRPGLAYNEQFF.

In its sample, this clonotype was seen a few times. The genes are TRBV7-3 and TRBJ2-7; the D gene is possibly TRBD2 (5 bases). CDR3 length: 14 residues. With 3 bases removed from V and 3 bases from J, the gap between germline ends came to 12 bases. The V gene's germline CDR1 is SGHTA and CDR2 FQGTGA. CDR3 nucleotides: TGTGCCAGCAGCTTGGGTCCGGGAAACTACGAGCAGTACTTC. It is translated as CASSLGPGNYEQYF.

This clonotype was seen ten or more times. V gene TRBV29-1 combines with J gene TRBJ2-3; tentatively, D is TRBD2 (6 bases). Germline V gene lookup returns CDR1 SQVTM and CDR2 ANQGSEA. The CDR3 consists of 15 residues. V was shortened by 5 bases and J by 2 bases, with 17 bases between the two germline ends. The CDR3, as DNA: TGCAGCGTTCGGACGGACCTACTAGCCACAGATACGCAGTATTTT. Protein: CSVRTDLLATDTQYF.

The gene calls are TRBV20-1 and TRBJ1-5, with D maybe TRBD1 (5 bases). Germline CDR1 reads DFQATT; CDR2 reads SNEGSKA (reference sequence). V lost 6 bases and J 7 bases, leaving 16 bases between the germline ends. CDR3 length: 13 amino acids. The CDR3 reads CSASQGTKQPQHF. The CDR3 DNA sequence: TGCAGTGCGTCGCAGGGTACGAAACAGCCCCAGCATTTT.

This clonotype has more than one count but fewer than ten. The V and J genes are TRBV11-2 and TRBJ2-2, with D possibly being TRBD1 or TRBD2 (5 bases each). Trimming took off 3 bases at V and 6 bases at J, with 17 bases between the two ends. Germline lookup yields CDR1 SGHAT and CDR2 FQNNGV. The CDR3 is 16 residues long. CDR3 region: CASSFGTLAVAGELFF. The CDR3 bases are TGTGCCAGCAGCTTCGGGACCCTAGCCGTCGCCGGGGAGCTGTTTTTT.

The chain is built from TRBV11-2 and TRBJ2-3; 7 positions match TRBD2. Per the germline V gene, CDR1 is SGHAT and CDR2 is FQNNGV. This CDR3 region has 12 residues. Trimming removed 5 bases from V and 7 bases from J; junction bases left unmatched: 3. In DNA, the CDR3 is TGTGCCAGCAGCCCAGCGGGAAATACGCAGTATTTT. This encodes CASSPAGNTQYF.

At least ten counts were recorded for this clonotype. V gene TRBV27 combines with J gene TRBJ2-3; D ambiguous. The length of the CDR3 is 11 residues. CDR1 and CDR2 (germline): MNHEY, SMNVEV (reference sequence). V shed 6 bases and J shed 1 base, with 2 bases lying between them. The CDR3 reads CASRRTDTQYF. DNA of the CDR3: TGTGCCAGCAGGCGCACAGATACGCAGTATTTT.

Many counts were recorded for this clonotype. The genes are TRBV9 and TRBJ2-7; TRBD2 is a possible D gene (6 bases). This CDR3 contains 13 residues. Germline V CDR1 and CDR2: SGDLS, YYNGEE. The V end lost 4 bases, the J end lost 6 bases, and 14 bases lay between the germline ends. The CDR3 loop reads CASSPSGGSEQYF. The CDR3 bases are TGTGCCAGCAGCCCCTCCGGGGGTTCCGAGCAGTACTTC.

This clonotype was found a few times. This chain uses TRBV4-3 with TRBJ2-7, with 9 bases fitting TRBD2. The ends lost 1 base at V and 2 bases at J; junction bases unmatched: 9. In germline, CDR1 is LGHNA, CDR2 YSLEER. CDR3 size: 17 residues. DNA for the CDR3: TGCGCCAGCAGCCAAGGATCTGCTAGCGGGGCAACCTACGAGCAGTACTTC. It yields the protein CASSQGSASGATYEQYF.

The CDR3 loop reads CSARPDMTGLEQYF. CDR3 DNA sequence: TGCAGTGCTAGACCTGATATGACAGGGCTCGAGCAGTACTTC. This sequence joins TRBV20-1 and TRBJ2-7, with TRBD1 identical over 7 bases. Germline CDR1 and CDR2: DFQATT and SNEGSKA (reference sequence). J gave up 6 bases and V 2 bases, and 10 bases lay outside the gene matches. This CDR3 has 14 amino acids.

This clonotype was counted between two and nine times. This chain links TRBV19 with TRBJ1-1; no firm D call. The CDR3 length is 14 residues. The germline V and J ends were trimmed by 8 bases and 2 bases, with 15 bases remaining between them. Germline CDR1 is LNHDA and CDR2 is SQIVND (reference sequence). The CDR3 protein is CASLRFGVNTEAFF. CDR3 DNA sequence: TGTGCCAGTCTCAGGTTCGGGGTTAACACTGAAGCTTTCTTT.

This clonotype came up a few times. The rearrangement uses TRBV5-4 and TRBJ2-5; D is uncertain. V lost 0 bases and J 1 base, leaving 7 bases between the germline ends. Per germline, CDR1 SGHNT and CDR2 YYREEE (reference sequence). The CDR3 is made up of 14 amino acids. DNA for the CDR3: TGTGCCAGCAGCTTGGGGGGTATCCAAGAGACCCAGTACTTC. Translation: CASSLGGIQETQYF.

The table lists this clonotype with a few counts. The chain has TRBV19 and TRBJ2-1; 8 nucleotides align to TRBD1. The germline V gene encodes CDR1 LNHDA and CDR2 SQIVND (reference sequence). This CDR3 contains 16 residues. The V segment lost 4 bases and the J segment 6 bases; nucleotides outside the gene matches: 11. This chain's CDR3 is CASSTEGQGPINEQFF. The CDR3 DNA is TGTGCCAGTAGTACGGAAGGACAGGGCCCGATCAATGAGCAGTTCTTC.

The chain has TRBV11-2 and TRBJ2-5; D is unclear. Germline CDR1 SGHAT, CDR2 FQNNGV. V gave up 0 bases and J gave up 7 bases, with 9 bases separating them. The CDR3 length is 13 residues. The CDR3 is CASSLDRKGTQYF. The CDR3 nucleotides read TGTGCCAGCAGCTTAGATAGGAAGGGGACCCAGTACTTC.

The chain joins TRBV7-9 to TRBJ2-1, with D unresolved. Trimming pared 5 bases from V and 10 bases from J, leaving 9 bases between. Germline V gene sequence: CDR1 SEHNR, CDR2 FQNEAQ (reference sequence). The CDR3 length is 11 residues. DNA for the CDR3: TGTGCCAGCAGCCCGCGAATGGAGCAGTTCTTC. It specifies CASSPRMEQFF.